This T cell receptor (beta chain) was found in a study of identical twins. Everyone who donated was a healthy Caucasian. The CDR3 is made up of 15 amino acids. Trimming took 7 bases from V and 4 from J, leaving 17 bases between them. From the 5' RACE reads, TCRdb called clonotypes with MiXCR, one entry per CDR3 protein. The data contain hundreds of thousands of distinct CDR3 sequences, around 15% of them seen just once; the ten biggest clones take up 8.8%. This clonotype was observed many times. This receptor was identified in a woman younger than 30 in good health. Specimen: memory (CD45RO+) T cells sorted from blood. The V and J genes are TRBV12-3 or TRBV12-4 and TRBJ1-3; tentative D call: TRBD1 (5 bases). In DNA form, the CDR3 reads TGTGCCAGCATCCCCGGGGGATCGGGAGGAAACACCATATATTTT. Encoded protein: CASIPGGSGGNTIYF.